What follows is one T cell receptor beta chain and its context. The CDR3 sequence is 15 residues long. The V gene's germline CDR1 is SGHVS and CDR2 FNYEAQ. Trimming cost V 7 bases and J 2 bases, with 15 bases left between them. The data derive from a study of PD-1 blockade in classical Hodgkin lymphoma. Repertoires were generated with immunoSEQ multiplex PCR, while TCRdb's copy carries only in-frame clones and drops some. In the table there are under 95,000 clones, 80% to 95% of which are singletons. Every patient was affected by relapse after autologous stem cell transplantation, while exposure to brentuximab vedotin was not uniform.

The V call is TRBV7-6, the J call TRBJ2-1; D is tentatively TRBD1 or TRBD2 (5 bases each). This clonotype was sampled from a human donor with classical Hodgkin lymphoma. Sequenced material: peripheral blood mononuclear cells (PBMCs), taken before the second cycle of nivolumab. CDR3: CASTSRDGTYNEQFF. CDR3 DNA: TGTGCCAGCACTTCTCGGGACGGGACCTACAATGAGCAGTTCTTC.